This TCR beta chain was obtained from a study of shared clonotypes between healthy human individuals. Repertoires were generated with immunoSEQ multiplex PCR, while TCRdb's copy carries only in-frame clones and drops some. The data contain around 480,000 clones, about three quarters of them seen just once; the ten biggest clones take up around an eighth. V lost 6 bases, J lost 1 base, and 10 bases lay in between. In germline, CDR1 is SQVTM, CDR2 ANQGSEA. The length of the CDR3 is 13 residues. The sequence came from a woman in her 40s in good health. Some clones in this sample may be carry-over from other donors' samples. What was sequenced was PBMCs. This chain links TRBV29-1 with TRBJ2-4; a weak D match, TRBD1 (5 bases). DNA of the CDR3: TGCAGCGTATCAGGGCTGGCCAAAAACATTCAGTACTTC. Translation: CSVSGLAKNIQYF.